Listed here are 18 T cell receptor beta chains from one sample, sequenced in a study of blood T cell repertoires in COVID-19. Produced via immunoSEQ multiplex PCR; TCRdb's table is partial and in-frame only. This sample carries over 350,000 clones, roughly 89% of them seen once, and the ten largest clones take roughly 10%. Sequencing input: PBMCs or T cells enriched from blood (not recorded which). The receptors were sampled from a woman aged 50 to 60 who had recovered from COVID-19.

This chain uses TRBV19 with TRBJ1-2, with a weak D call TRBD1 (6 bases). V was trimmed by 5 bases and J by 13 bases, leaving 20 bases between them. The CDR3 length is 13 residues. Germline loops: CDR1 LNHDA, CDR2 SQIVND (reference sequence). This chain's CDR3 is CASSPAPRGHPTF. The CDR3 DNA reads TGTGCCAGTAGTCCCGCCCCCAGGGGCCACCCCACCTTC.

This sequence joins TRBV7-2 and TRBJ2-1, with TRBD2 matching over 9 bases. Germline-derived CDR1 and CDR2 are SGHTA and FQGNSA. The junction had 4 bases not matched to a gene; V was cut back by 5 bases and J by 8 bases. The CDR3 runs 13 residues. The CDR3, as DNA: TGTGCCAGCAGCACGGGACTAGCCGATGAGCAGTTCTTC. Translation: CASSTGLADEQFF.

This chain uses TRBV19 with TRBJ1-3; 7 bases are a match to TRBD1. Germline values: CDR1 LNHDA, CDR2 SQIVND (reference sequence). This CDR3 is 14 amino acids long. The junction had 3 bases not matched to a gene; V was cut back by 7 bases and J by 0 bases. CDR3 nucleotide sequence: TGTGCCAGTAAGCCAGGGGGCTCTGGAAACACCATATATTTT. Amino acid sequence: CASKPGGSGNTIYF.

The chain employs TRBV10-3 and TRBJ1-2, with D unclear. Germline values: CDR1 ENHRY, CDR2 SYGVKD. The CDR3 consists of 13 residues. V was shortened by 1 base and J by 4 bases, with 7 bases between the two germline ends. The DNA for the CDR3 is TGTGCCATCAGTGAGTTGGCAGGCTATGGCTACACCTTC. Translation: CAISELAGYGYTF.

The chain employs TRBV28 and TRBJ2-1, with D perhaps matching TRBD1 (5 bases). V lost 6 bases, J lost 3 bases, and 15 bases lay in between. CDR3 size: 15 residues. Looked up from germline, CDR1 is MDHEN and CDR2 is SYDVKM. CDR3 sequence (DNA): TGTGCCAGCAGCTTAAGGGGTTCAATCTACAATGAGCAGTTCTTC. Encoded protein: CASSLRGSIYNEQFF. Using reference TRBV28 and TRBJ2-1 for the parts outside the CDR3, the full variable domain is DVKVTQSSRYLVKRTGEKVFLECVQDMDHENMFWYRQDPGLGLRLIYFSYDVKMKEKGDIPEGYSVSREKKERFSLILESASTNQTSMYLCASSLRGSIYNEQFFGPGTRLTVL.

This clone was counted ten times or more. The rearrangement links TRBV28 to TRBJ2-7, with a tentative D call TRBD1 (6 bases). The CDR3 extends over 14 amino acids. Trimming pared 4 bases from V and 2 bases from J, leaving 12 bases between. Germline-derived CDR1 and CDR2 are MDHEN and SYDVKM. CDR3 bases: TGTGCCAGCAGTTCGTCAACAGGGCCCTACGAGCAGTACTTC. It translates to CASSSSTGPYEQYF.

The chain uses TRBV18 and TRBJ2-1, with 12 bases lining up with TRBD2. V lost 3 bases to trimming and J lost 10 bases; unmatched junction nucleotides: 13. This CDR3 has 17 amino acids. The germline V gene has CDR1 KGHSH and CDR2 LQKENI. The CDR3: CASSPSLSSGGAWEQFF. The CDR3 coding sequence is TGTGCCAGCTCACCCTCCCTATCTAGCGGGGGGGCATGGGAGCAGTTCTTC.

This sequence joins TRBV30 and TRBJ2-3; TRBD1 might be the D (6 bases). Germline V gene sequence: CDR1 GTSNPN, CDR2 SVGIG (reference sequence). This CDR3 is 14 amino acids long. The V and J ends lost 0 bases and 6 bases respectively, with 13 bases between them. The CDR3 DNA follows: TGTGCCTGGAGTGTAGACCCAGGGGCGGATACGCAGTATTTT. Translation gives CAWSVDPGADTQYF. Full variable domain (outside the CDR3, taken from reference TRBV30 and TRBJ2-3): SQTIHQWPATLVQPVGSPLSLECTVEGTSNPNLYWYRQAAGRGLQLLFYSVGIGQISSEVPQNLSASRPQDRQFILSSKKLLLSDSGFYLCAWSVDPGADTQYFGPGTRLTVL.

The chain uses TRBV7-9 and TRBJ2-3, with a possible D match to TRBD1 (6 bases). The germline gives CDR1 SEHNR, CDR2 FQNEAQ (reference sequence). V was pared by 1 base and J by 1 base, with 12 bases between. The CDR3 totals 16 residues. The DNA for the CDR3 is TGTGCCAGCAGCTTAGAAGCAGGGGCAGGCACAGATACGCAGTATTTT. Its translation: CASSLEAGAGTDTQYF.

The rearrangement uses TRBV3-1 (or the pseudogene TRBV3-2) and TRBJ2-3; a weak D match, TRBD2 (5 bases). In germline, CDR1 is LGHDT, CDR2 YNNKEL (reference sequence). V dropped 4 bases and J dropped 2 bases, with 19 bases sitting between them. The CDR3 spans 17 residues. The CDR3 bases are TGTGCCAGCAGCCGAAGGGCGGGTACCCCTGCCACAGATACGCAGTATTTT. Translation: CASSRRAGTPATDTQYF.

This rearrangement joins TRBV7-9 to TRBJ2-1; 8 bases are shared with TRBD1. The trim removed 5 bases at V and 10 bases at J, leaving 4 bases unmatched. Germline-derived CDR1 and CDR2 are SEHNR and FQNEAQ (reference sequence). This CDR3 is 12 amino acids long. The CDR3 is CASSPGDREQFF. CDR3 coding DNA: TGTGCCAGCAGCCCCGGGGACAGGGAGCAGTTCTTC. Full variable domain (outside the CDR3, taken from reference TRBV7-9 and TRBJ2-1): DTGVSQNPRHKITKRGQNVTFRCDPISEHNRLYWYRQTLGQGPEFLTYFQNEAQLEKSRLLSDRFSAERPKGSFSTLEIQRTEQGDSAMYLCASSPGDREQFFGPGTRLTVL.

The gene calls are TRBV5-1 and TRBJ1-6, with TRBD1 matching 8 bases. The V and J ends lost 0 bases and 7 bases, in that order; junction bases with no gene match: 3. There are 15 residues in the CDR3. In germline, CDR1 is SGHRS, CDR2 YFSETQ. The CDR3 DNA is TGCGCCAGCAGCTTGGAGGGACAGGTGAATTCACCCCTCCACTTT. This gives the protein CASSLEGQVNSPLHF.

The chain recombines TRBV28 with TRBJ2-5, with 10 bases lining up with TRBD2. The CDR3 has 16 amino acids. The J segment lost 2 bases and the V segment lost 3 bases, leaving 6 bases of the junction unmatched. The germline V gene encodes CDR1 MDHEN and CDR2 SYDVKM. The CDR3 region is CASSFDLAGGQETQYF. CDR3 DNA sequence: TGTGCCAGCAGTTTTGATTTAGCGGGGGGACAAGAGACCCAGTACTTC.

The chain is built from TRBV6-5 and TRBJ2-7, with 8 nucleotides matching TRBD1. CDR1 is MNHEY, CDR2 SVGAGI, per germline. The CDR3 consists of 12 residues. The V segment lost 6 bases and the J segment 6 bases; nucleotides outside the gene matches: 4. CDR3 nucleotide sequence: TGTGCCAGCAGCAAGACAGGGGTCGAGCAGTACTTC. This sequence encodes CASSKTGVEQYF.

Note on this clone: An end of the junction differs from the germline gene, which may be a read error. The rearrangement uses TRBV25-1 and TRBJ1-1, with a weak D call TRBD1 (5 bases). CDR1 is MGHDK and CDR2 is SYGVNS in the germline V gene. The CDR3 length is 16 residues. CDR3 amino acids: CASRESIRDGNTEAFF. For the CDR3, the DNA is TGTGCCAGCAGGGAATCTATCAGGGATGGGAACACTGAAGCTTTCTTT.

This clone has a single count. The chain's CDR3 is CASSPTTGGADEQYF. The DNA for the CDR3 is TGTGCCAGCAGTCCCACGACAGGGGGCGCCGACGAGCAGTACTTC. The V call is TRBV2, the J call TRBJ2-7; 10 nucleotides line up with TRBD1. This CDR3 region has 15 residues. V gave up 5 bases and J gave up 5 bases; unmatched junction bases: 9. CDR1 is SNHLY and CDR2 is FYNNEI in the germline V gene. Full variable domain (remainder filled in from reference TRBV2 and TRBJ2-7): EPEVTQTPSHQVTQMGQEVILRCVPISNHLYFYWYRQILGQKVEFLVSFYNNEISEKSEIFDDQFSVERPDGSNFTLKIRSTKLEDSAMYFCASSPTTGGADEQYFGPGTRLTVT.

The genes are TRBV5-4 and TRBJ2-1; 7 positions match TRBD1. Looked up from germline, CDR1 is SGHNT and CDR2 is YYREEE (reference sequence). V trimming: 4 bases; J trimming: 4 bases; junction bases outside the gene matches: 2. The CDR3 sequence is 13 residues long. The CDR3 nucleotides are TGTGCCAGCAGCAAGGGACAGTACAATGAGCAGTTCTTC. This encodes CASSKGQYNEQFF.

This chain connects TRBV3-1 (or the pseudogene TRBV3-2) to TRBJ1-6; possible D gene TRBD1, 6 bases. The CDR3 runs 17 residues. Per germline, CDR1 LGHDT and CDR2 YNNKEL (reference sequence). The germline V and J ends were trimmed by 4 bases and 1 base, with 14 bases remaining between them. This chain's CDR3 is CASSPRQAISYNSPLHF. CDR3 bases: TGTGCCAGCAGCCCTCGACAGGCTATTTCCTATAATTCACCCCTCCACTTT.